The 21 T cell receptor beta chains below all came from one sample that was sequenced in a study of cytomegalovirus exposure and HLA in healthy donors. Researchers ran the PCR with 60 Vbeta and 13 Jbeta primers. Produced via immunoSEQ multiplex PCR; TCRdb's table is partial and in-frame only. The table has about 160,000 clones, 75% to 85% seen once. Sequencing was carried out using PBMCs. These receptors all stem from a young man in good health and CMV-seronegative.

The rearrangement uses TRBV4-1 and TRBJ1-6, with 9 bases fitting TRBD1. The CDR3 sequence is 16 residues long. Germline-derived CDR1 and CDR2 are MGHRA and YSYEKL. The trim removed 4 bases at V and 2 bases at J, leaving 3 bases unmatched. The CDR3 DNA follows: TGCGCCAGCAGCCGAGGACAGGGGCCCTATAATTCACCCCTCCACTTT. It specifies CASSRGQGPYNSPLHF.

The chain carries TRBV28 and TRBJ1-1; D remains ambiguous. The germline V and J ends were trimmed by 1 base and 5 bases, with 11 bases remaining between them. CDR3 length: 14 residues. The germline V gene has CDR1 MDHEN and CDR2 SYDVKM. The CDR3 DNA sequence: TGTGCCAGCAGTTTATTCTCCGGTAAGACTGAAGCTTTCTTT. As protein: CASSLFSGKTEAFF.

The sample holds one count of this clone. This chain links TRBV6-5 with TRBJ1-6, with D perhaps TRBD1 (6 bases). The CDR3 sequence is 15 residues long. V shed 6 bases and J shed 5 bases, with 14 bases lying between them. Germline V lookup: CDR1 MNHEY, CDR2 SVGAGI. The CDR3 region is CASSRRTVDNSPLHF. CDR3 DNA sequence: TGTGCCAGCAGCCGTAGGACAGTCGATAATTCACCCCTCCACTTT.

J is TRBJ1-5 and V is TRBV7-6; TRBD1 might be the D (6 bases). The CDR3 runs 16 residues. Trimming took off 1 base at V and 4 bases at J, with 14 bases between the two ends. Germline CDR1 is SGHVS and CDR2 is FNYEAQ. Written as DNA, the CDR3 is TGTGCCAGCAGCTTAGGTCGGGCAGGGGTAAATCAGCCCCAGCATTTT. Protein sequence: CASSLGRAGVNQPQHF.

The gene calls are TRBV5-8 and TRBJ2-7; the match to TRBD1 covers 7 bases. J lost 2 bases, V lost 2 bases, and 10 bases had no gene match. This CDR3 has 16 amino acids. From germline, CDR1 is SGHTS and CDR2 YDEGEE. In DNA, the CDR3 is TGTGCCAGCAGCTTAGGGACCGGGACAGCCACCTACGAGCAGTACTTC. Translating it yields CASSLGTGTATYEQYF.

The genes are TRBV30 and TRBJ1-2; 8 bases line up with TRBD1. Germline V CDR1 and CDR2: GTSNPN, SVGIG (reference sequence). The CDR3 runs to 16 residues. With V trimmed by 4 bases and J by 3 bases, 13 bases remained unmatched. The DNA of the CDR3 is TGTGCCTGGACCGCATTGGGACAGGTTGGGGACTATGGCTACACCTTC. Encoded protein: CAWTALGQVGDYGYTF.

This chain uses TRBV7-5 with TRBJ1-6; the D call of TRBD1 is as the table states it, not checked on the DNA. TRBV7-5 is annotated as a pseudogene. The CDR3 is 16 residues long. The CDR3 loop is CVRSLRLQGHNSPLHF. As DNA, the CDR3 is TGTGTCAGAAGCTTAAGGTTGCAGGGCCATAATTCACCCCTCCACTTT.

Here the CDR3 reads CAWGTGGSGNTIYF. The CDR3 DNA reads TGTGCCTGGGGGACAGGGGGCTCTGGAAACACCATATATTTT. This sequence joins TRBV30 and TRBJ1-3, with 11 nucleotides matching TRBD1. CDR3 size: 14 residues. With 5 bases clipped from V and 0 bases from J, the junction kept 0 bases outside the gene matches. Germline V lookup: CDR1 GTSNPN, CDR2 SVGIG (reference sequence).

This chain connects TRBV7-2 to TRBJ2-1; 7 nucleotides match TRBD1. Germline V gene data show CDR1 as SGHTA and CDR2 as FQGNSA. This CDR3 is 15 amino acids long. V lost 1 base to trimming and J lost 7 bases; unmatched junction nucleotides: 7. The CDR3 spells CASSLEGALRNEQFF. In DNA, the CDR3 is TGTGCCAGCAGCTTAGAGGGGGCTCTAAGGAATGAGCAGTTCTTC.

The J gene is TRBJ2-7, the V gene TRBV11-2; tentative D call: TRBD1 (6 bases). Per the germline V gene, CDR1 is SGHAT and CDR2 is FQNNGV. CDR3 size: 12 residues. V dropped 7 bases and J dropped 6 bases, with 13 bases sitting between them. CDR3 in amino acids: CASKGGVVEQYF. The CDR3 bases are TGTGCCAGCAAAGGGGGTGTCGTCGAGCAGTACTTC.

V is TRBV19 and J is TRBJ2-7; TRBD1 matches at 7 bases. The CDR3 consists of 14 residues. Germline trimming cut 4 bases from V and 4 bases from J; bases unmatched to any gene: 7. Germline lookup yields CDR1 LNHDA and CDR2 SQIVND (reference sequence). CDR3 residues: CASSTRTGDYEQYF. The CDR3 nucleotides are TGTGCCAGTAGTACGCGGACAGGAGATTACGAGCAGTACTTC.

This clone was observed a handful of times. The chain employs TRBV19 and TRBJ2-7; no clear D. Germline V gene sequence: CDR1 LNHDA, CDR2 SQIVND (reference sequence). The CDR3 consists of 15 residues. V was shortened by 0 bases and J by 0 bases, with 9 bases between the two germline ends. The DNA for the CDR3 is TGTGCCAGTAGTATAGACTCACAGAGCTCCTACGAGCAGTACTTC. Translation gives CASSIDSQSSYEQYF.

This chain connects TRBV5-1 to TRBJ1-1; TRBD1 agrees at 8 bases. Germline CDR1 and CDR2: SGHRS and YFSETQ. The CDR3 consists of 16 residues. With 7 bases clipped from V and 1 base from J, the junction kept 12 bases outside the gene matches. DNA of the CDR3: TGCGCCAGCTCCAAGGTCGGAGGACAGGGGAACACTGAAGCTTTCTTT. As protein: CASSKVGGQGNTEAFF.

The rearrangement joins TRBV27 to TRBJ2-7, with 10 bases matching TRBD2. The CDR3 consists of 14 residues. V was pared by 5 bases and J by 3 bases, with 4 bases of the junction left unmatched. Looked up from germline, CDR1 is MNHEY and CDR2 is SMNVEV (reference sequence). The CDR3 DNA sequence: TGTGCCAGCAGTATTAGCGGGAGGAACTACGAGCAGTACTTC. This sequence encodes CASSISGRNYEQYF.

V gene TRBV28 combines with J gene TRBJ2-5; TRBD1 is a possible D gene (6 bases). CDR3 length: 15 residues. Germline-derived CDR1 and CDR2 are MDHEN and SYDVKM. V was shortened by 4 bases and J by 3 bases, with 15 bases between the two germline ends. Here the CDR3 reads CASSSTGTTKETQYF. The CDR3 nucleotides are TGTGCCAGCAGTTCAACCGGGACAACTAAAGAGACCCAGTACTTC.

This chain connects TRBV4-1 to TRBJ2-7, with 8 positions matching TRBD2. With 3 bases clipped from V and 4 bases from J, the junction kept 11 bases outside the gene matches. Germline V gives CDR1 MGHRA, CDR2 YSYEKL. The CDR3 is made up of 16 amino acids. CDR3 nucleotide sequence: TGCGCCAGCAGCCAGGGGGTAGCGGGGCTCCTTTACGAGCAGTACTTC. Translated, it gives CASSQGVAGLLYEQYF.

The J gene is TRBJ2-5, the V gene TRBV6-5, with 8 bases aligning to TRBD2. Germline V gene sequence: CDR1 MNHEY, CDR2 SVGAGI. The V segment lost 0 bases and the J segment 5 bases; nucleotides outside the gene matches: 8. The CDR3 extends over 16 amino acids. The DNA for the CDR3 is TGTGCCAGCAGTTACTCGATTCTAGCGGGTAGGGAGACCCAGTACTTC. Translated: CASSYSILAGRETQYF.

The chain links TRBV5-1 to TRBJ2-2, with D tentatively TRBD2 (6 bases). The CDR3 covers 16 residues. Germline CDR1 SGHRS, CDR2 YFSETQ. The V gene lost 3 bases and the J gene lost 2 bases, with 14 bases spanning the gap. CDR3 coding DNA: TGCGCCAGCAGCTACTTCGGGACTGACAACACCGGGGAGCTGTTTTTT. It yields the protein CASSYFGTDNTGELFF.

This clone was detected only a few times. The rearrangement joins TRBV5-5 to TRBJ2-2; 8 bases are a match to TRBD1. CDR3 length: 14 amino acids. Germline V gives CDR1 SGHKS, CDR2 YYEKEE (reference sequence). V lost 4 bases and J lost 5; bases outside the gene matches: 4. CDR3: CASSIDRGTGELFF. In DNA, the CDR3 is TGTGCCAGCAGCATCGACAGGGGAACCGGGGAGCTGTTTTTT.

This chain joins TRBV19 and TRBJ2-1; 8 nucleotides align to TRBD1. The CDR3 runs 16 residues. Germline V gives CDR1 LNHDA, CDR2 SQIVND (reference sequence). The V segment lost 3 bases and the J segment 9 bases; nucleotides outside the gene matches: 13. CDR3 DNA sequence: TGTGCCAGTAGTATTATCAGAGGACAGGGAGTGGGTGAGCAGTTCTTC. Amino acid sequence: CASSIIRGQGVGEQFF.

This rearrangement joins TRBV9 to TRBJ2-1; 7 bases map to TRBD2. Losses at the gene ends were 0 bases for V and 4 bases for J; bases not matched to a gene: 4. The CDR3 extends over 15 amino acids. Per the germline V gene, CDR1 is SGDLS and CDR2 is YYNGEE. CDR3 bases: TGTGCCAGCAGCGTAGAACTAGCGCGATACAATGAGCAGTTCTTC. Amino acids: CASSVELARYNEQFF.